This entry is about one TCR beta chain. This sample was included in a study of blood T cell repertoires in COVID-19. Study overall: Acute and convalescent COVID-19 samples came from the United States, Italy and Spain.

Clones were read by immunoSEQ multiplex PCR, and TCRdb kept only the in-frame ones, dropping some. The sample carries about 170,000 clones, around 80% recorded once. V lost 10 bases and J lost 0, with 6 bases in between. The CDR3 runs 12 residues. Germline V gene lookup returns CDR1 MNHEY and CDR2 SVGAGI. Those who participated ranged in age from roughly 18 to 90 years and resided in approximately 26 US areas. V and J are TRBV6-5 and TRBJ2-2, with D unclear. Material: PBMCs or T cells enriched from blood (not recorded which). This TCR came from a woman aged 70-85 years in a cohort exposed to, infected with or recovered from COVID-19 (not recorded which). The CDR3 DNA follows: TGTGCCACAGGAACGAACACCGGGGAGCTGTTTTTT. Protein sequence: CATGTNTGELFF.